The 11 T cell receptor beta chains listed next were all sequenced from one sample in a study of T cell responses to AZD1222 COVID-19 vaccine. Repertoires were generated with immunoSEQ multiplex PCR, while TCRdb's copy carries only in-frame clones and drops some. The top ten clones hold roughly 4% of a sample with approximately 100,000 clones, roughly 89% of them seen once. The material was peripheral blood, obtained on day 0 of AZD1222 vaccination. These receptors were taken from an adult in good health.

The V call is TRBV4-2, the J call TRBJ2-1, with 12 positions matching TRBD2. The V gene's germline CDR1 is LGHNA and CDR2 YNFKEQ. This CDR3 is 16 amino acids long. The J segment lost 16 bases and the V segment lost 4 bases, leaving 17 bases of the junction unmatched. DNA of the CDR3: TGTGCCAGCAGCCCCCCTAGCGGGGGGGCAGCCTCCCTCCTTTTCTTC. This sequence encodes CASSPPSGGAASLLFF.

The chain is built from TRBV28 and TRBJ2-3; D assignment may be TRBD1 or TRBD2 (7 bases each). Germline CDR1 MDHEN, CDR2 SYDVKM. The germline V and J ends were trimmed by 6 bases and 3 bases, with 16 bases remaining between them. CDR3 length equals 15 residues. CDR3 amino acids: CASSPGEGATDTQYF. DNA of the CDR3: TGTGCCAGCAGCCCGGGGGAGGGGGCTACAGATACGCAGTATTTT.

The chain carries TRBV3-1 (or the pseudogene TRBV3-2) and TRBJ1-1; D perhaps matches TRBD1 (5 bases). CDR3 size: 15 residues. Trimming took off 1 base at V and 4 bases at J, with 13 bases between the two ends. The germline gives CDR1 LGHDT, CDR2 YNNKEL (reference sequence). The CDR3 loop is CASSQGWGSFTEAFF. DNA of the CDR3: TGTGCCAGCAGCCAAGGATGGGGCAGCTTCACTGAAGCTTTCTTT.

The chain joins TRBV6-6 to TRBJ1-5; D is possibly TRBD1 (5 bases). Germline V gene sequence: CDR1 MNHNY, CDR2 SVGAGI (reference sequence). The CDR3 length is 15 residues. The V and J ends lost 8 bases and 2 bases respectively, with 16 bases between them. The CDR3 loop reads CASAYVRGGNQPQHF. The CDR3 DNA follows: TGTGCCAGCGCATATGTGAGGGGAGGCAATCAGCCCCAGCATTTT.

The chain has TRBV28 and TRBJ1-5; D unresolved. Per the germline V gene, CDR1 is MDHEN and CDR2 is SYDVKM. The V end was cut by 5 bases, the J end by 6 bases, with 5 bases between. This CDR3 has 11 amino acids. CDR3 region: CASSVSQPQHF. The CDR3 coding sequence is TGTGCCAGCAGTGTGAGTCAGCCCCAGCATTTT.

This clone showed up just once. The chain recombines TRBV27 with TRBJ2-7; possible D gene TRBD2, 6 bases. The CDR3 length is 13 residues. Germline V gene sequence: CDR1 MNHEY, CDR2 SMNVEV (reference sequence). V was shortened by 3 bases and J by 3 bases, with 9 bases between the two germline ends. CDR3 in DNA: TGTGCCAGCAGTTTTACCGGGGGCTACGAGCAGTACTTC. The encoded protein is CASSFTGGYEQYF.

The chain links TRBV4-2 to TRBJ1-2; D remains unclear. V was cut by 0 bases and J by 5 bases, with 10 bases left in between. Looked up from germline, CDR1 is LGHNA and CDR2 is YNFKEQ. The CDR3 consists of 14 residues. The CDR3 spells CASSQDLAGYGYTF. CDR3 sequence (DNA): TGTGCCAGCAGCCAAGATCTTGCGGGTTATGGCTACACCTTC.

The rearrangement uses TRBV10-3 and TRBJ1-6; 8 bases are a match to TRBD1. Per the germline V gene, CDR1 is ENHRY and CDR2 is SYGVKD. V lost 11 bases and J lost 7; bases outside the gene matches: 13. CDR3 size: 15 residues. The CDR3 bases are TGTGCCGCCCAGGCCGCAGGGGGCTTGAATTCACCCCTCCACTTT. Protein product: CAAQAAGGLNSPLHF.

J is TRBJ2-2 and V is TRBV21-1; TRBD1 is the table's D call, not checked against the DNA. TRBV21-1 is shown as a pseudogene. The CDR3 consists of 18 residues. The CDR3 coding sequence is TGTGCCAGCAGCTCACTACGGTTGTCGAGGGGGCTGTCCGGGGAGCTGTTTTTT. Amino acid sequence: CASSSLRLSRGLSGELFF.

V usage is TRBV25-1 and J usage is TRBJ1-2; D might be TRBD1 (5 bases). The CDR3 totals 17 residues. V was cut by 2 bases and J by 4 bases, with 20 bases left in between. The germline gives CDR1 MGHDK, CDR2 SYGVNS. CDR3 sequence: CASSEKGQQAPGYGYTF. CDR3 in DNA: TGTGCCAGCAGTGAAAAAGGTCAACAGGCTCCGGGCTATGGCTACACCTTC.

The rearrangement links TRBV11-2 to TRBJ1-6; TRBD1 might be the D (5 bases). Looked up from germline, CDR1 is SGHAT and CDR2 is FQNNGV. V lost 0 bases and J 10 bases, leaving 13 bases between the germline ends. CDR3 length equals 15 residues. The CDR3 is CASSLDSGGWSPLHF. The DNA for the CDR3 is TGTGCCAGCAGCTTAGATTCCGGGGGTTGGTCACCCCTCCACTTT.